This T cell receptor beta chain was sequenced for a study of shared clonotypes between healthy human individuals. In germline, CDR1 is MNHEY, CDR2 SMNVEV (reference sequence). The ends were cut back, 5 bases at V and 7 bases at J, with 11 bases in the middle. This CDR3 has 12 residues. Cells designated naive CD8 were CD45RO-negative and were positively selected for CCR7, with terminally differentiated effector memory CD45RA+ cells excluded. Every contributor of samples was a Caucasian grown-up residing in Nashville, Tennessee. Here immunoSEQ multiplex PCR was the method, and the copy in TCRdb shows in-frame clones only, minus some. Among some 2.1 million clones, roughly 93% were seen once, and the ten largest hold approximately 1.7%.

This chain links TRBV27 with TRBJ1-2; tentative D call: TRBD1 (6 bases). The TCR was taken from a man between 18 and 29 years old in good health. Some clones in this sample may be carry-over from other donors' samples. The source material was naive CD8+ T cells from PBMCs. For the CDR3, the DNA is TGTGCCAGCAGTGAACAGGGCTTTGGCTACACCTTC. Its translation: CASSEQGFGYTF.